The T cell receptor (beta chain) described here comes from a study of response to subunit inactivated influenza vaccine. Findings and limits, study-wide: Each seasonal influenza vaccination recruits few new T cells, the authors suggested.

TCRdb re-analysed the RT-PCR reads in MiXCR, keeping a single row per CDR3 protein. The sample has around 540,000 distinct CDR3 sequences, 12% seen once; the top ten hold 10%. Ten or more counts support this clonotype. Its antigen remains unidentified. The ends were cut back, 3 bases at V and 4 bases at J, with 12 bases in the middle. Germline loops: CDR1 SGHTA, CDR2 FQGNSA. The CDR3 consists of 14 residues. The clonotype originates from a man aged 50-59 years who received an inactivated influenza vaccine. The V call is TRBV7-2, the J call TRBJ1-1; D unresolved. The sequencing used PBMCs from blood, collected on the day of vaccination. CDR3 coding DNA: TGTGCCAGCAGCTTTACAAGGGTAGGCACTGAAGCTTTCTTT. This codes for CASSFTRVGTEAFF.